A selection of T cell receptor beta chains follows, all from one sample in a study of shared clonotypes between healthy human individuals. Sequencing used immunoSEQ multiplex PCR; TCRdb keeps in-frame clones, though not all of them. The sample records about 2 million clones, 85% to 95% being singletons. Sample: naive CD4+ T cells sorted from blood. These receptor sequences come from a man in his late teens or twenties in good health. The CDR3 runs from the conserved cysteine through the conserved F or W. Fields, in order: D gene, clone size, V gene, J gene, CDR3 DNA, CDR3 protein. The D gene is left open where the match is weak. Rows give clone size only sometimes, using once, few, many, or a class for an expanded clone.

>.|.|TRBV29-1|TRBJ1-2
TGCAGCGTTCTCGCAGGGACTTTATATGGCTACACCTTC
CSVLAGTLYGYTF
>TRBD2|.|TRBV25-1|TRBJ2-1
TGTGCCAGCTCCTGGGACTATTCCAATGAGCAGTTCTTC
CASSWDYSNEQFF
>.|.|TRBV2|TRBJ1-2
TGTGCCAGCAGTAGGGCCCAAGACTATGGCTACACCTTC
CASSRAQDYGYTF
>.|.|TRBV4-1|TRBJ2-3
TGCGCCAGCAGCCAAGGAGATGCGCTAGATACGCAGTATTTT
CASSQGDALDTQYF
>TRBD1|.|TRBV30|TRBJ1-4
TGTGCCTGGGGGGACAGCTTCAATGAAAAACTGTTTTTT
CAWGDSFNEKLFF
>.|.|TRBV20-1|TRBJ1-3
TGCAGTGCGTTGTCGGGAAACACCATATATTTT
CSALSGNTIYF
>.|.|TRBV29-1|TRBJ2-7
TGCAGCGTTGAAGACGGGCCGATCTACGAGCAGTACTTC
CSVEDGPIYEQYF
>.|.|TRBV19|TRBJ2-2
TGTGCCAGTAACCTGGGCGGTACGAACACCGGGGAGCTGTTTTTT
CASNLGGTNTGELFF
>.|.|TRBV5-6|TRBJ1-2
TGTGCCAGCAGCATGTCCGGGACACTAGTTGGCTATGGCTACACCTTC
CASSMSGTLVGYGYTF
>.|.|TRBV6-5|TRBJ2-1
TGTGCCAGCAGTTACTCGTTTGCGGGCTACAATGAGCAGTTCTTC
CASSYSFAGYNEQFF
>.|.|TRBV7-9|TRBJ2-5
TGTGCCAGCAGCCAGCTCCCCGGAGAGACCCAGTACTTC
CASSQLPGETQYF
>TRBD2|.|TRBV11-2|TRBJ2-1
TGTGCCAGCAGCTCCCAGCCCATAGCGGGAGTCGGCGATGAGCAGTTCTTC
CASSSQPIAGVGDEQFF
>TRBD1|.|TRBV4-1|TRBJ1-1
TGCGCCAGCAGCCAACCGGGACAGGCTTTCGGTGAAGCTTTCTTT
CASSQPGQAFGEAFF
>TRBD1|once|TRBV4-1|TRBJ1-3
TGCGCCAGCAGCCAATTCGGGACAGGGTCCGTCGCTGGAAACACCATATATTTT
CASSQFGTGSVAGNTIYF
>.|.|TRBV2|TRBJ1-3
TGTGCCAGCAGTGAAAGGGGGAGGGGAGTTGGAAACACCATATATTTT
CASSERGRGVGNTIYF
>.|.|TRBV19|TRBJ1-1
TGTGCCAGCAACTCCGGAGCTGGAGAAGCTTTCTTT
CASNSGAGEAFF
>.|.|TRBV30|TRBJ2-7
TGTGCCTGGAAAGGTATTACAGTGTCCTACGAGCAGTACTTC
CAWKGITVSYEQYF
>.|.|TRBV5-4|TRBJ2-1
TGTGCCAGCAGCTTGGGGTTATACAATGAGCAGTTCTTC
CASSLGLYNEQFF